Listed below are T cell receptor beta chains from one sample, sequenced in a study of naive and memory T cell subsets. MiXCR was run by TCRdb on the UMI-ligation and nested PCR reads, yielding one entry per CDR3 protein. This table has 70,000 to 95,000 distinct CDR3 sequences, about 6.5% appearing once. The sequenced sample consisted of central memory CD4+ T cells from blood. These receptors came from a human donor in good health. CDR3s include the opening cysteine and the closing phenylalanine or tryptophan. The order of the fields is clone size, D gene, J gene, V gene, CDR3 DNA, CDR3 protein. D genes are given only for firm matches. Size is omitted from some rows. Given values are once, few, many or a class for expanded clones.

.,TRBD1,TRBJ1-1,TRBV28,TGTGCCAGCAGTTTATTAATGGGGACAGGGGCGCTAACTTTCTTT,CASSLLMGTGALTFF
few,.,TRBJ2-3,TRBV7-2,TGTGCCAGCAGCCCCCGCGAGCGGAGTTGGGATACGCAGTATTTT,CASSPRERSWDTQYF
many,.,TRBJ2-5,TRBV5-6,TGTGCCAGCGGACATCCGTCGGAGACCCAGTACTTC,CASGHPSETQYF
few,TRBD2,TRBJ2-5,TRBV25-1,TGTGCCAGCAGTACCTCCGGGACTAGCGGGGGCCACCAAGAGACCCAGTACTTC,CASSTSGTSGGHQETQYF
many,.,TRBJ2-3,TRBV5-5,TGTGCCAGCAGCTTGTGGTTTACAGGCAGCACAGATACGCAGTATTTT,CASSLWFTGSTDTQYF
many,.,TRBJ1-1,TRBV20-1,TGCAGTGCTAGAGAAGACAGGACCCTGAACACTGAAGCTTTCTTT,CSAREDRTLNTEAFF
many,.,TRBJ2-1,TRBV7-3,TGTGCCAGCAGCTTTCAGAGACGGGATGAGCAGTTCTTC,CASSFQRRDEQFF
many,.,TRBJ2-7,TRBV6-1,TGTGCCAGCAGTGAGGGCCTCGGGCAGTACTTC,CASSEGLGQYF
many,.,TRBJ1-5,TRBV7-8,TGTGCCAGCAGCTTAAGCGCAGGAGGGCCTCAGCCCCAGCATTTT,CASSLSAGGPQPQHF
many,.,TRBJ2-1,TRBV29-1,TGCAGCGTTTGGGGGGCCCCCTCCTACAATGAGCAGTTCTTC,CSVWGAPSYNEQFF
.,.,TRBJ2-2,TRBV7-2,TGTGCCAGCACCTTAGGAGGGGGTCACACCGGGGAGCTGTTTTTT,CASTLGGGHTGELFF
many,TRBD2,TRBJ2-3,TRBV28,TGTGCCAGCACCGGACTAGCGGGAAACACAGATACGCAGTATTTT,CASTGLAGNTDTQYF
few,TRBD1,TRBJ2-3,TRBV20-1,TGCAGTGCCCCTTGGACAGGGTCCACAGATACGCAGTATTTT,CSAPWTGSTDTQYF
few,TRBD1,TRBJ2-7,TRBV3-1,TGTGCCAGCAGCCAAGCCGGGACAGGGGCGCTAAGCGAGCAGTACTTC,CASSQAGTGALSEQYF
.,TRBD2,TRBJ2-3,TRBV5-1,TGCGCCAGCAGCCCCAGACTAGCCACAGATACGCAGTATTTT,CASSPRLATDTQYF
many,.,TRBJ2-3,TRBV12-3/TRBV12-4,TGTGCCAGCAGTCCAGGGGCGAGGAGCACAGATACGCAGTATTTT,CASSPGARSTDTQYF
few,TRBD2,TRBJ2-1,TRBV3-1,TGTGCCAGCAGCCAACCAGGGACTACTGAGCAGTTCTTC,CASSQPGTTEQFF
few,.,TRBJ1-5,TRBV6-2/TRBV6-3,TGTGCCAGCAGTTATGCACGAACGGGGCCCCAGCATTTT,CASSYARTGPQHF
many,TRBD1,TRBJ1-1,TRBV4-1,TGCGCCAGCAGCCAACAGGACAGGGAGAACACTGAAGCTTTCTTT,CASSQQDRENTEAFF
many,TRBD1,TRBJ1-3,TRBV7-2,TGTGCCAGCAGCCCCCAAGTGAGGCGACAGGGCTCTGGAAACACCATATATTTT,CASSPQVRRQGSGNTIYF
many,.,TRBJ1-5,TRBV7-2,TGTGCCAGCAGCTTAGTCCACTTGGGGCAGCCCCAGCATTTT,CASSLVHLGQPQHF
many,TRBD1,TRBJ1-6,TRBV7-8,TGTGCCAGCACCAATCAGGGGGGATATAATTCACCCCTCCACTTT,CASTNQGGYNSPLHF
.,.,TRBJ2-2,TRBV2,TGTGCCAGCAGAGTCGATAAAGTACTCACCGGGGAGCTGTTTTTT,CASRVDKVLTGELFF